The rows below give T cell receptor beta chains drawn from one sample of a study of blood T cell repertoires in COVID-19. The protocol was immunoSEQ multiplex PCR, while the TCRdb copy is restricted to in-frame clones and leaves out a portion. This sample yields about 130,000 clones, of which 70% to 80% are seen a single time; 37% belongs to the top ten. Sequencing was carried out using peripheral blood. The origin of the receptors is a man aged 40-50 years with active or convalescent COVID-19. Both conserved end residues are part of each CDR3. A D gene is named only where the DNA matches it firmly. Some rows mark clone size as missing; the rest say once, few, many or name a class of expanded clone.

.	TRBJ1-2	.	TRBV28	TGTGCCAGCAGCTCAAATCCGGGACAAACTTTCTCCACCTTC	CASSSNPGQTFSTF
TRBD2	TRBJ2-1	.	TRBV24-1	TGTGCCACCAGTGGTGCCCTTAGCGGGAGTTCCTACAATGAGCAGTTCTTC	CATSGALSGSSYNEQFF
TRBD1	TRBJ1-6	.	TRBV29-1	TGCAGCGTTGCCCGGGACAGTAATTCACCCCTCCACTTT	CSVARDSNSPLHF
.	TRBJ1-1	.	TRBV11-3	TGTGCCAGCAGCCAGACGGAAGGGGGTGCTTTCTTT	CASSQTEGGAFF
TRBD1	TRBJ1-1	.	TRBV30	TGTGCCTGGAGTGTACCGGACAGGGTTGGCACTGAAGCTTTCTTT	CAWSVPDRVGTEAFF
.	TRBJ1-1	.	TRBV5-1	TGCGCCAGCCGTCTAGGGAACACTGAAGCTTTCTTT	CASRLGNTEAFF
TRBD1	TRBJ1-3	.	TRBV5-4	TGTGCCAGCAGCTTGCACGTTGGGGGGACAGGGGCTGGAAACACCATATATTTT	CASSLHVGGTGAGNTIYF
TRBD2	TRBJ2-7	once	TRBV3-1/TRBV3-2	TGTGCCAGCAGCCATACTAGCGGGGGGGCGCACGAGCAGTACTTC	CASSHTSGGAHEQYF
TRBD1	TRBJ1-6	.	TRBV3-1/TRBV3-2	TGTGCCAGCAGTCCCGGGACAGGTCATTCACCCCTCCACTTT	CASSPGTGHSPLHF
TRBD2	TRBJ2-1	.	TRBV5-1	TGCGCCAGCTGGGGACTAGAATATGAGCAGTTCTTC	CASWGLEYEQFF
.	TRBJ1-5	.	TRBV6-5	TGTGCCAGCAGTTCTCAGGGGAACGGCAATCAGCCCCAGCATTTT	CASSSQGNGNQPQHF
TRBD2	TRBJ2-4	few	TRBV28	TGTGCCAGCAGTTTTACTCGCGGGGGTCTAGCCAAAAACATTCAGTACTTC	CASSFTRGGLAKNIQYF
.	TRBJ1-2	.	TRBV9	TGTGCCAGCAGCGTAGCGGCGGGCGGCTACACCTTC	CASSVAAGGYTF
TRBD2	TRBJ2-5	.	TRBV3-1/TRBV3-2	TGTGCCAGCAGCCAAGATCCGGGCGGGGGGTCCACCCTCCAAGAGACCCAGTACTTC	CASSQDPGGGSTLQETQYF
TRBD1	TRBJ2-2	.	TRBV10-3	TGTGCCACCGCGACAGGGGGGGACGGGGAGCTGTTTTTT	CATATGGDGELFF
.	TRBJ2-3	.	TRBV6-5	TGTGCCAGCAGTACCAGGGACTCCCGGGATACGCAGTATTTT	CASSTRDSRDTQYF
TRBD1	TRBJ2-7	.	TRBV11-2	TGTGCCAGCAGCACCCCCGGGACAGACTACGAGCAGTACTTC	CASSTPGTDYEQYF
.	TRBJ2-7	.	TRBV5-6	TGTGCCAGCAGCTTGTCAGGCTGGGAGCAGTACTTC	CASSLSGWEQYF
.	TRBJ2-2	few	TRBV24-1	TGTGCCACCAGTGTCCCGGTACGGGGGAAGAACACCGGGGAGCTGTTTTTT	CATSVPVRGKNTGELFF
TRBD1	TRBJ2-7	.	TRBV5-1	TGCGCCAGCAGCCTTCGGGACAGCTCCTACGAGCAGTACTTC	CASSLRDSSYEQYF
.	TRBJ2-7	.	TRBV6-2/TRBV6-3	TGTGCCAGCAGTCCAAGGTTAGGGGAAGCGAACCCCTACGAGCAGTACTTC	CASSPRLGEANPYEQYF
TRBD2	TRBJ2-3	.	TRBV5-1	TGCGCCAGCAGCACGGGGGGGGACCCAGATACGCAGTATTTT	CASSTGGDPDTQYF
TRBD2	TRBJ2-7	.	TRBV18	TGTGCCAGCTCTCCCGTTGCGGGAGCGGCGTCCTACGAGCAGTACTTC	CASSPVAGAASYEQYF
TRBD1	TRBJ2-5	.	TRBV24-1	TGTGCCACCGAGGGGACAGGTTATCGGGAGACCCAGTACTTC	CATEGTGYRETQYF
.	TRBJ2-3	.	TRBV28	TGTGCCAGCAGTTTATGGGGCAGCCTAAGCACAGATACGCAGTATTTT	CASSLWGSLSTDTQYF
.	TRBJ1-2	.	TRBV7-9	TGTGCCAGCAGCTCTGAGGGGGCTAACTATGGCTACACCTTC	CASSSEGANYGYTF
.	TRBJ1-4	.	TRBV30	TGTGCCTGGGCGACAGGTCGGGGTGGTGAAAAACTGTTTTTT	CAWATGRGGEKLFF
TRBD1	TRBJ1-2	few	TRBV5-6	TGTGCCAGCAGCTTTTTGTCCCGGGACAGGCCTTTTGATGGCTACACCTTC	CASSFLSRDRPFDGYTF
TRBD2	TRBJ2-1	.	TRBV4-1	TGCGCCAGCCAGGAGGGGGCTAGCGGGAAGACCTACAATGAGCAGTTCTTC	CASQEGASGKTYNEQFF
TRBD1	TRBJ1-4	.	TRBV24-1	TGTGCCACCAGTGACCCGACAGGGGGGAATGAAAAACTGTTTTTT	CATSDPTGGNEKLFF
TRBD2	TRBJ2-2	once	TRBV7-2	TGTGCCAGCAGCTTAGTACTAGCGGGGGGGACCGGGGAGCTGTTTTTT	CASSLVLAGGTGELFF